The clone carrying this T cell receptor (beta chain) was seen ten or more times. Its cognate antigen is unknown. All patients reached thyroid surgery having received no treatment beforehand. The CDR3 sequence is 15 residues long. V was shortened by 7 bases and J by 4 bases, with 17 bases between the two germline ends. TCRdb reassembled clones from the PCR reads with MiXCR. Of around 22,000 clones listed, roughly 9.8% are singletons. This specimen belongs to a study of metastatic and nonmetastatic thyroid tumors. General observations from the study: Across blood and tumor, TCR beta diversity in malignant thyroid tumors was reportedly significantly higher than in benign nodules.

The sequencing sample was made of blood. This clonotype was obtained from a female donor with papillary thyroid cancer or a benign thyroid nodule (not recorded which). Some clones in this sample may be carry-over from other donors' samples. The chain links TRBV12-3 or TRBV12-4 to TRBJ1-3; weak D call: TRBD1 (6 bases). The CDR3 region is CASTARARGGNTIYF. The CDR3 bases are TGTGCCAGCACCGCCCGTGCCAGGGGAGGAAACACCATATATTTT.